The 18 T cell receptor beta chains below all came from one sample that was sequenced in a study of T-cell memory formation after mild COVID-19. TCRdb called the 5' RACE reads again in MiXCR, with one record for every CDR3 protein. The sample records about 350,000 distinct CDR3 sequences, approximately 15% being singletons. The sample was PBMCs or a T cell subset sorted from them (not recorded which). All receptors come from a man aged 18 to 29 who had mild COVID-19 (a few samples of this study predate the infection). Cell type and time point are not known.

The chain employs TRBV12-3 or TRBV12-4 and TRBJ1-2, with 7 bases matching TRBD1. This CDR3 comprises 13 residues. Losses at the gene ends were 5 bases for V and 10 bases for J; bases not matched to a gene: 10. CDR3 sequence (DNA): TGTGCCAGCAGTGAGAGACAGGGCCTCGACTACACCTTC. It yields the protein CASSERQGLDYTF.

The table lists this clonotype with a few counts. The chain combines TRBV18 with TRBJ2-5, with 8 positions matching TRBD1. The J segment lost 3 bases and the V segment lost 5 bases, leaving 5 bases of the junction unmatched. From germline, CDR1 is KGHSH and CDR2 LQKENI. The CDR3 is 14 amino acids. The CDR3 loop reads CASSYNRGEETQYF. The DNA for the CDR3 is TGTGCCAGCTCATATAACAGGGGGGAAGAGACCCAGTACTTC.

The chain carries TRBV6-1 and TRBJ2-7; no definite D call. V shed 0 bases and J shed 1 base, with 10 bases lying between them. The CDR3 spans 15 residues. Germline loops: CDR1 MNHNS, CDR2 SASEGT. The CDR3 bases are TGTGCCAGCAGTGAAGCCCCTGGGCGGTCCTACGAGCAGTACGTC. This gives the protein CASSEAPGRSYEQYV.

The CDR3 bases are TGTGCCAGCAGGAAGCGGGGGCAGCTCCAAGAGACCCAGTACTTC. Amino acids: CASRKRGQLQETQYF. The genes are TRBV7-8 and TRBJ2-5; 8 bases match TRBD2. This CDR3 contains 15 residues. The V gene's germline CDR1 is SGHVS and CDR2 FQNEAQ. The ends lost 6 bases at V and 1 base at J; junction bases unmatched: 7.

This sequence joins TRBV28 and TRBJ1-2; 8 bases fit TRBD1. Unmatched junction bases numbered 10, after V lost 5 bases and J lost 5 bases. The CDR3 contains 15 residues. CDR1 and CDR2 (germline): MDHEN, SYDVKM. This CDR3 is CASSPSSTGVYGYTF. The DNA for the CDR3 is TGTGCCAGCAGTCCGTCCTCGACAGGGGTTTATGGCTACACCTTC.

The chain uses TRBV29-1 and TRBJ1-1, with 8 bases aligning to TRBD1. The V gene's germline CDR1 is SQVTM and CDR2 ANQGSEA. The CDR3 covers 14 residues. V dropped 6 bases and J dropped 0; count of bases not matched to a gene: 6. The CDR3 DNA reads as TGCAGCGTCCCAGGGGGCTCGATGAACACTGAAGCTTTCTTT. Protein: CSVPGGSMNTEAFF.

This clonotype came up a few times. A junction end diverges from the germline sequence, so it may reflect a read error. The rearrangement joins TRBV28 to TRBJ2-4, with D perhaps matching TRBD1 (5 bases). The CDR3 is 15 amino acids. CDR1 and CDR2 (germline): MDHEN, SYDVKM. CDR3 sequence: CASSLYQGANNIQYF. As DNA, the CDR3 is TGTGCCAGCAGTTTATACCAAGGGGCCAATAACATTCAGTACTTC.

This clonotype came up a few times. The chain combines TRBV2 with TRBJ1-1; D is uncertain. The V gene's germline CDR1 is SNHLY and CDR2 FYNNEI. V shed 7 bases and J shed 1 base, with 4 bases lying between them. The CDR3 totals 11 residues. The CDR3: CASTPNTEAFF. The CDR3 bases are TGTGCCAGCACACCGAACACTGAAGCTTTCTTT.

This clonotype was seen more than once but under ten times. The J gene is TRBJ1-2, the V gene TRBV20-1, with 8 positions matching TRBD1. This CDR3 spans 12 amino acids. From germline, CDR1 is DFQATT and CDR2 SNEGSKA (reference sequence). The CDR3 nucleotides read TGCAGGGCGGACAGGGTTCTTTATGGCTACACCTTC. It codes for CRADRVLYGYTF.

This clonotype showed up just a few times. CDR3 region: CASSYTGKAYNEQFF. CDR3 nucleotides: TGTGCCAGCAGTTACACGGGGAAGGCCTACAATGAGCAGTTCTTC. The chain is built from TRBV6-2 or TRBV6-3 and TRBJ2-1; D perhaps matches TRBD2 (5 bases). Germline V gives CDR1 MNHEY, CDR2 SVGEGT. The CDR3 is made up of 15 amino acids. Trimming pared 2 bases from V and 2 bases from J, leaving 10 bases between.

The V gene is TRBV29-1, the J gene TRBJ1-1, with D perhaps TRBD1 (5 bases). The CDR3 length is 13 residues. Trimming pared 4 bases from V and 4 bases from J, leaving 13 bases between. Germline values: CDR1 SQVTM, CDR2 ANQGSEA. The CDR3 here is CSVAEGRGTEAFF. For the CDR3, the DNA is TGCAGCGTTGCCGAGGGGAGAGGCACTGAAGCTTTCTTT.

This clonotype was found many times. One end of the junction does not line up with germline, which may come from a read error. The chain is built from TRBV7-2 and TRBJ2-5, with D possibly being TRBD2 (7 bases). Germline V gives CDR1 SGHTA, CDR2 FQGNSA. The CDR3 consists of 14 residues. The CDR3 protein is CASSSWGGGEAQYF. CDR3 in DNA: TGTGCCAGCAGCTCCTGGGGAGGGGGAGAGGCCCAGTACTTC.

This clonotype was detected only a few times. Written as DNA, the CDR3 is TGTGCCAGCAGCGCCCTGGCGGGGTGGCAGTTCTTC. This codes for CASSALAGWQFF. This rearrangement joins TRBV9 to TRBJ2-1; tentatively, D is TRBD2 (6 bases). V was shortened by 3 bases and J by 12 bases, with 13 bases between the two germline ends. The CDR3 has 12 residues. CDR1 SGDLS and CDR2 YYNGEE come from the germline V gene. Full variable domain (rest looked up from reference TRBV9 and TRBJ2-1): DSGVTQTPKHLITATGQRVTLRCSPRSGDLSVYWYQQSLDQGLQFLIQYYNGEERAKGNILERFSAQQFPDLHSELNLSSLELGDSALYFCASSALAGWQFFGPGTRLTVL.

This clonotype was observed a handful of times. The chain recombines TRBV5-6 with TRBJ2-7, with TRBD2 identical over 9 bases. V gave up 1 base and J gave up 4 bases; unmatched junction bases: 15. The CDR3 extends over 18 amino acids. Germline-derived CDR1 and CDR2 are SGHDT and YYEEEE. CDR3 DNA sequence: TGTGCCAGCAGCTTGCGGCTAGCGGGGCCCGAGGATAGGTACGAGCAGTACTTC. Its translation is CASSLRLAGPEDRYEQYF.

V is TRBV7-9 and J is TRBJ1-2, with D possibly matching TRBD1 (6 bases). The V and J ends lost 11 bases and 2 bases respectively, with 15 bases between them. The CDR3 runs 13 residues. The germline CDR1 and CDR2 sequences are SEHNR and FQNEAQ (reference sequence). The CDR3 sequence is CAVQGRENYGYTF. CDR3 DNA: TGTGCCGTACAGGGTAGAGAGAACTATGGCTACACCTTC. The full variable domain, in which reference TRBV7-9 and TRBJ1-2 provide the parts outside the CDR3, is DTGVSQNPRHKITKRGQNVTFRCDPISEHNRLYWYRQTLGQGPEFLTYFQNEAQLEKSRLLSDRFSAERPKGSFSTLEIQRTEQGDSAMYLCAVQGRENYGYTFGSGTRLTVV.

This chain connects TRBV7-8 to TRBJ1-5; D perhaps matches TRBD1 (6 bases). The CDR3 loop spans 14 amino acids. CDR1 is SGHVS, CDR2 FQNEAQ, per germline. The germline V and J ends were trimmed by 3 bases and 5 bases, with 11 bases remaining between them. The CDR3 region has the DNA TGTGCCAGCAGCTTGGTCAGGGGCGATCAGCCCCAGCATTTT. Its translation: CASSLVRGDQPQHF.

This clonotype was seen at least ten times. The chain links TRBV5-1 to TRBJ1-1, with 9 positions matching TRBD1. Germline lookup yields CDR1 SGHRS and CDR2 YFSETQ. The CDR3 is made up of 18 amino acids. V dropped 2 bases and J dropped 2; count of bases not matched to a gene: 13. The CDR3 spells CASSFDFRDRELNTEAFF. CDR3 coding DNA: TGCGCCAGCAGCTTTGACTTCCGGGACAGGGAACTTAACACTGAAGCTTTCTTT.

This clonotype was detected only a few times. The chain employs TRBV20-1 and TRBJ1-2; D is possibly TRBD1 (6 bases). The CDR3 loop spans 16 amino acids. Trimming shortened V by 4 bases and J by 4 bases, and 22 bases separated the two germline ends. Germline CDR1 DFQATT, CDR2 SNEGSKA (reference sequence). The CDR3 reads CSATQPIRTDLYGYTF. CDR3 sequence (DNA): TGCAGTGCTACTCAGCCCATCCGGACAGACCTCTATGGCTACACCTTC.